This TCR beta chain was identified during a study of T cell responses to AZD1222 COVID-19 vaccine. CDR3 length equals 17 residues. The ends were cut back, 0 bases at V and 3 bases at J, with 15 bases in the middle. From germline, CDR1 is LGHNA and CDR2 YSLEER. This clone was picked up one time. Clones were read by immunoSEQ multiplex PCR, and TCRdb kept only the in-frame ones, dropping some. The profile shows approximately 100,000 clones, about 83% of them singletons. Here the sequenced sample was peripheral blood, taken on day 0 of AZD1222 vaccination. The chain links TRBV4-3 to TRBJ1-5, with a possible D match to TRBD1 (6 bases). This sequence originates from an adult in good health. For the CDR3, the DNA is TGCGCCAGCAGCCAAGATTTGGGGGGCGGAGACAATCAGCCCCAGCATTTT. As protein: CASSQDLGGGDNQPQHF.